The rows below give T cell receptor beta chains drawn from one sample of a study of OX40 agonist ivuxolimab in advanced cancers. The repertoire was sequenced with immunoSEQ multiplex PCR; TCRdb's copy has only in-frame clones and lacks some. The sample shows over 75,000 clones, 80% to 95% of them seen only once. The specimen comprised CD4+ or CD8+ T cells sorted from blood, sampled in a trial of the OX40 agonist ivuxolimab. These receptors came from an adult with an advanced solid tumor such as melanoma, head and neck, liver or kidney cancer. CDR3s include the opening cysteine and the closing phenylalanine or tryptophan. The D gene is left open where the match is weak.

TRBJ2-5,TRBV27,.,CASSLSGGGETQYF,TGTGCCAGCAGCCTTTCAGGGGGGGGAGAGACCCAGTACTTC
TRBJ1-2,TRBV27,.,CASSFRGLNYGYTF,TGTGCCAGCAGTTTCCGGGGGCTTAACTATGGCTACACCTTC
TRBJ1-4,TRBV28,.,CASRGRGGVEEKLFF,TGTGCCAGCCGGGGGCGGGGTGGGGTAGAAGAAAAACTGTTTTTT
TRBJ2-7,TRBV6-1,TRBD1,CASSEVYGTGEDEQYF,TGTGCCAGCAGTGAAGTATACGGGACAGGGGAGGACGAGCAGTACTTC
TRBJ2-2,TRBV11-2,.,CASSLSRTHGELFF,TGTGCCAGCAGCCTCTCTCGAACTCACGGGGAGCTGTTTTTT
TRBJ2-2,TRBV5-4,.,CASSSTVDGELFF,TGTGCCAGCAGCTCGACAGTGGACGGGGAGCTGTTTTTT
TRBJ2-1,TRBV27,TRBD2,CASSLPRLASYNEQFF,TGTGCCAGCAGCCTCCCGAGACTAGCCTCCTACAATGAGCAGTTCTTC
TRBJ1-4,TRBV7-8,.,CASSLGAGEGEKLFF,TGTGCCAGCAGCTTAGGGGCAGGGGAGGGTGAAAAACTGTTTTTT
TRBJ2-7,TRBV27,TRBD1,CASSLMPRDRVLEQYF,TGTGCCAGCAGTTTAATGCCCCGGGACAGGGTACTCGAGCAGTACTTC
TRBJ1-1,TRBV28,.,CASSLTSASTTEAFF,TGTGCCAGCAGTTTAACATCGGCCTCGACCACTGAAGCTTTCTTT
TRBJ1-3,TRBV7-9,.,CASSFNSGNTIYF,TGTGCCAGCAGCTTCAACTCTGGAAACACCATATATTTT